This is a list of T cell receptor beta chains from one sample in a study of somatic mutations in cytotoxic T cells in rheumatoid arthritis. The table came from immunoSEQ multiplex PCR; TCRdb's copy has only in-frame clones and leaves some out. The sample holds more than 8,000 clones; roughly 73% are singletons and the top ten take around 21%. Sequenced material: CD8+ T cells sorted from blood. These receptors all come from a man in his fifties in good health. Both conserved end residues are trimmed from each CDR3.

j_call v_call cdr3_length cdr3_aa
TRBJ2-1 TRBV19 13 ASSRGQGAFDEQF
TRBJ2-3 TRBV6-6 14 ASSKTGPMSTDTQY
TRBJ2-5 TRBV7-9 12 ASSLAPSRETQY
TRBJ2-7 TRBV2 13 ASQGEGQENYEQY
TRBJ2-1 TRBV27 15 ASSSVGGREGRNEQF
TRBJ1-1 TRBV7-9 14 ASSPRRVGLDTEAF
TRBJ2-5 TRBV28 12 ASSLAGGAGTQY
TRBJ2-1 TRBV4-2 14 ASSQDSGSIHNEQF
TRBJ2-7 TRBV6-5 9 ASSSGGEQY
TRBJ2-7 TRBV9 14 ASSVGVGGGIYEQY
TRBJ2-5 TRBV28 11 ASIPNAGETQY
TRBJ2-7 TRBV7-9 11 ASSFDRGDEQY
TRBJ1-2 TRBV5-7 12 ASSLGGVDYGYT
TRBJ2-7 TRBV2 10 ASRADSYEQY
TRBJ1-1 TRBV5-4 11 ASRGDMNTEAF
TRBJ2-1 TRBV10-2 11 ASSINRVFEQF